This record looks at one TCR beta chain sequence and its context. Its antigen remains unidentified. Germline V gene data show CDR1 as LNHNV and CDR2 as YYDKDF (reference sequence). V was pared by 2 bases and J by 3 bases, with 11 bases between. CDR3 size: 14 residues. This record belongs to a study of vaccination and CD4 T cells after COVID-19. The study sequenced cultured CD4+ T cell DNA using the Oncomine TCR Beta short-read assay. TCRdb reanalysed the PCR reads using MiXCR and keeps one entry per CDR3 protein. The sample has more than 1,500 distinct CDR3 sequences; over 70% are singletons. Treatment defined: roughly ten-day PBMC culture with coronavirus spike peptide pools or control peptides (ViraFEST assay).

The rearrangement links TRBV15 to TRBJ2-7; no clear D gene. The source was CD4+ T cells from blood, cultured in vitro, collected after SARS-CoV-2 vaccination. The TCR sequence derives from a human donor who had recovered from COVID-19. The CDR3 spells CATSRRIQDYEQYF. CDR3 bases: TGTGCCACCAGCAGACGGATCCAAGACTACGAGCAGTACTTC.